Presented here are 26 T cell receptor beta chains from one specimen sequenced in a study of T cell responses to AZD1222 COVID-19 vaccine. Assay used: immunoSEQ multiplex PCR; TCRdb lists only in-frame clones, some missing. The profile shows 180,000 or so clones, more than 85% of them singletons. Sample: peripheral blood, taken 28 days after the second AZD1222 dose. The source of these receptors is an adult who received the AZD1222 COVID-19 vaccine.

The chain is built from TRBV12-3 or TRBV12-4 and TRBJ2-7, with D perhaps TRBD1 or TRBD2 (5 bases each). Deletions cut 6 bases from V and 1 base from J, with 10 bases between. The CDR3 extends over 13 amino acids. The CDR3 loop is CASRDWGSYEQYF. CDR3 DNA sequence: TGTGCCAGCAGGGATTGGGGGTCCTACGAGCAGTACTTC.

This clone showed up just once. The CDR3 here is CASSIRQGADTQYF. The CDR3 DNA reads TGTGCCAGCAGCATCCGACAGGGGGCAGATACGCAGTATTTT. This chain connects TRBV7-2 to TRBJ2-3; 9 bases agree with TRBD1. The CDR3 extends over 14 amino acids. Germline CDR1 and CDR2: SGHTA and FQGNSA. V was clipped by 5 bases and J by 4 bases; unmatched bases: 4.

The chain employs TRBV2 and TRBJ1-2; TRBD1 matches at 8 bases. V was clipped by 6 bases and J by 3 bases; unmatched bases: 3. The V gene's germline CDR1 is SNHLY and CDR2 FYNNEI. The CDR3 is 13 amino acids. The CDR3 sequence is CASRSDRDYGYTF. For the CDR3, the DNA is TGTGCCAGCAGATCGGACAGGGACTATGGCTACACCTTC.

The gene calls are TRBV20-1 and TRBJ2-7, with 8 bases matching TRBD2. J gave up 9 bases and V 3 bases, and 13 bases lay outside the gene matches. In germline, CDR1 is DFQATT, CDR2 SNEGSKA (reference sequence). This CDR3 comprises 14 residues. CDR3 sequence: CSASVAGLSPGQYF. The CDR3 DNA reads as TGCAGTGCTAGTGTAGCGGGGTTGTCCCCTGGGCAGTACTTC.

The chain employs TRBV5-1 and TRBJ2-1; 7 nucleotides agree with TRBD2. The CDR3 length is 15 residues. The V and J ends lost 4 bases and 0 bases, in that order; junction bases with no gene match: 4. The germline V gene encodes CDR1 SGHRS and CDR2 YFSETQ. The DNA for the CDR3 is TGCGCCAGCAGCCCCGGGGGGAGCTCCTACAATGAGCAGTTCTTC. This sequence encodes CASSPGGSSYNEQFF.

The CDR3 loop reads CASSSTPGQVTQPQHF. CDR3 sequence (DNA): TGTGCCAGCAGCTCTACCCCGGGACAGGTAACTCAGCCCCAGCATTTT. The chain employs TRBV7-8 and TRBJ1-5, with TRBD1 matching over 8 bases. V dropped 4 bases and J dropped 6; count of bases not matched to a gene: 11. There are 16 residues in the CDR3. Germline lookup yields CDR1 SGHVS and CDR2 FQNEAQ.

The chain is built from TRBV27 and TRBJ1-1; 7 positions agree with TRBD1. V gave up 3 bases and J gave up 1 base; unmatched junction bases: 2. CDR3 length: 14 amino acids. Looked up from germline, CDR1 is MNHEY and CDR2 is SMNVEV (reference sequence). The CDR3: CASSLTGSNTEAFF. CDR3 bases: TGTGCCAGCAGTTTGACAGGGTCGAACACTGAAGCTTTCTTT.

V and J are TRBV7-9 and TRBJ2-5; D is perhaps TRBD1 or TRBD2 (5 bases each). The CDR3 is 15 amino acids. V lost 2 bases, J lost 5 bases, and 15 bases lay in between. Germline V gives CDR1 SEHNR, CDR2 FQNEAQ (reference sequence). CDR3 nucleotides: TGTGCCAGCAGCTTACGGCGCGGGCAGGGCGAGACCCAGTACTTC. Its protein product is CASSLRRGQGETQYF.

The CDR3 sequence is CASSQAISYEQYF. DNA for the CDR3: TGTGCCAGCAGCCAAGCCATCTCCTACGAGCAGTACTTC. This sequence joins TRBV3-1 (or the pseudogene TRBV3-2) and TRBJ2-7; D not certain. The CDR3 contains 13 residues. The V gene's germline CDR1 is LGHDT and CDR2 YNNKEL (reference sequence). Trimming stripped 1 base from V and 0 bases from J, with 4 bases between.

CDR3 sequence (DNA): TGTGCCAGCAGCGTAGCAGGACTTCCTTTCGGCACCGGGGAGCTGTTTTTT. Amino acids: CASSVAGLPFGTGELFF. The rearrangement uses TRBV9 and TRBJ2-2; a weak D match, TRBD2 (5 bases). V was pared by 0 bases and J by 4 bases, with 16 bases between. This CDR3 comprises 17 residues. Germline CDR1 SGDLS, CDR2 YYNGEE.

The count of this clone is one. The chain joins TRBV2 to TRBJ1-1; a weak D match, TRBD1 (6 bases). Trimming cost V 1 base and J 11 bases, with 17 bases left between them. Germline V lookup: CDR1 SNHLY, CDR2 FYNNEI. CDR3 length: 14 amino acids. CDR3 residues: CASSEVRGLGRAFF. CDR3 bases: TGTGCCAGCAGTGAAGTGCGGGGGCTGGGGAGGGCTTTCTTT.

The rearrangement joins TRBV4-1 to TRBJ2-5; D possibly corresponds to TRBD2 (6 bases). The germline V and J ends were trimmed by 1 base and 4 bases, with 13 bases remaining between them. Germline V lookup: CDR1 MGHRA, CDR2 YSYEKL. The CDR3 runs to 15 residues. CDR3 sequence (DNA): TGCGCCAGCAGCCAAGTACGCGGGCGGGGAGAGACCCAGTACTTC. Translation gives CASSQVRGRGETQYF.

The chain recombines TRBV9 with TRBJ2-3, with D possibly called TRBD1 or TRBD2 (5 bases each). The CDR3 spans 12 residues. Between the trimmed V and J ends, which lost 2 bases and 5 bases, there was a span of 6 bases. Germline V gene lookup returns CDR1 SGDLS and CDR2 YYNGEE. DNA of the CDR3: TGTGCCAGCAGCGTGAGGGGAGATACGCAGTATTTT. It yields the protein CASSVRGDTQYF.

V is TRBV19 and J is TRBJ1-2, with unresolved D. Germline CDR1 is LNHDA and CDR2 is SQIVND (reference sequence). The CDR3 covers 15 residues. Trimming shortened V by 0 bases and J by 0 bases, and 8 bases separated the two germline ends. CDR3 bases: TGTGCCAGTAGTATAGACCCAACACCTAACTATGGCTACACCTTC. This codes for CASSIDPTPNYGYTF. Drawing the rest from reference TRBV19 and TRBJ1-2, the complete variable domain is DGGITQSPKYLFRKEGQNVTLSCEQNLNHDAMYWYRQDPGQGLRLIYYSQIVNDFQKGDIAEGYSVSREKKESFPLTVTSAQKNPTAFYLCASSIDPTPNYGYTFGSGTRLTVV.

The rearrangement joins TRBV29-1 to TRBJ2-1; D is perhaps TRBD1 (6 bases). The CDR3 extends over 14 amino acids. Per the germline V gene, CDR1 is SQVTM and CDR2 is ANQGSEA. As DNA, the CDR3 is TGCAGTACGAAAGGGGCAGGGGTTTACAATGAGCAGTTCTTC. This sequence encodes CSTKGAGVYNEQFF.

The V gene is TRBV3-1 (or the pseudogene TRBV3-2), the J gene TRBJ1-6, with TRBD1 as a possible D gene (6 bases). CDR1 is LGHDT and CDR2 is YNNKEL in the germline V gene (reference sequence). The germline V and J ends were trimmed by 2 bases and 7 bases, with 9 bases remaining between them. This CDR3 has 14 residues. The CDR3 DNA reads as TGTGCCAGCAGCCAATTGACAGGAAATTCACCCCTCCACTTT. As protein: CASSQLTGNSPLHF.

The count of this clone is one. The chain uses TRBV5-4 and TRBJ2-7; tentatively, D is TRBD2 (6 bases). Germline-derived CDR1 and CDR2 are SGHNT and YYREEE (reference sequence). The V gene lost 4 bases and the J gene lost 6 bases, with 8 bases spanning the gap. The CDR3 length is 11 residues. The CDR3 DNA is TGTGCCAGCAGCCCCGGGGGCGAGCAGTACTTC. Translation gives CASSPGGEQYF. The full variable domain, with the rest looked up from reference TRBV5-4 and TRBJ2-7, is ETGVTQSPTHLIKTRGQQVTLRCSSQSGHNTVSWYQQALGQGPQFIFQYYREEENGRGNFPPRFSGLQFPNYSSELNVNALELDDSALYLCASSPGGEQYFGPGTRLTVT.

Notes on this clone: Other DNA sequences within the sample encode an identical CDR3. The CDR3 nucleotides are TGTGCCAGCAGTTTGGGACAGATCTATGGCTACACCTTC. Its translation is CASSLGQIYGYTF. The V gene is TRBV12-3 or TRBV12-4, the J gene TRBJ1-2, with 7 bases aligning to TRBD1. There are 13 residues in the CDR3. J lost 4 bases, V lost 3 bases, and 2 bases had no gene match.

J is TRBJ1-2 and V is TRBV18; 7 nucleotides agree with TRBD1. There are 14 residues in the CDR3. Germline loops: CDR1 KGHSH, CDR2 LQKENI. The V and J ends lost 3 bases and 4 bases, in that order; junction bases with no gene match: 5. The CDR3 DNA reads TGTGCCAGCTCACCGGACAGGTCTTTCTATGGCTACACCTTC. Its protein is CASSPDRSFYGYTF.

The chain employs TRBV6-6 and TRBJ1-6; D unclear. Germline lookup yields CDR1 MNHNY and CDR2 SVGAGI (reference sequence). This CDR3 spans 18 amino acids. The V and J ends lost 5 bases and 4 bases respectively, with 21 bases between them. The CDR3 nucleotides read TGTGCCAGCAGTCTCGGACCCCTCCTTGATATTTATAATTCACCCCTCCACTTT. The encoded protein is CASSLGPLLDIYNSPLHF.

This clone was picked up one time. The chain joins TRBV14 to TRBJ2-7; D is unresolved. Per the germline V gene, CDR1 is SGHDN and CDR2 is FVKESK. Trimming pared 1 base from V and 0 bases from J, leaving 10 bases between. The CDR3 consists of 15 residues. DNA of the CDR3: TGTGCCAGCAGCCAAGGGTTAGGTTACTCCTACGAGCAGTACTTC. It yields the protein CASSQGLGYSYEQYF.

V is TRBV30 and J is TRBJ1-1, with D uncertain. The CDR3 length is 12 residues. The V gene lost 0 bases and the J gene lost 11 bases, with 13 bases spanning the gap. Germline lookup yields CDR1 GTSNPN and CDR2 SVGIG (reference sequence). CDR3 DNA: TGTGCCTGGAGTGTCTACAGCCTGGAGGCTTTCTTT. It encodes CAWSVYSLEAFF.

The chain combines TRBV19 with TRBJ1-5, with 10 bases that match TRBD1. Germline CDR1 LNHDA, CDR2 SQIVND (reference sequence). V lost 5 bases to trimming and J lost 7 bases; unmatched junction nucleotides: 8. The CDR3 runs to 15 residues. In nucleotides, the CDR3 is TGTGCCAGTAGTCACGGACAGGGGGTAAGCCAGCCCCAGCATTTT. This translates into CASSHGQGVSQPQHF.

This rearrangement joins TRBV5-6 to TRBJ1-2; D uncertain. Germline V gene sequence: CDR1 SGHDT, CDR2 YYEEEE. This CDR3 region has 14 residues. Trimming left V 0 bases short and J 4 bases short, with 10 bases between. CDR3 sequence: CASSLDWQTYGYTF. CDR3 nucleotides: TGTGCCAGCAGCTTGGACTGGCAGACCTATGGCTACACCTTC. Using reference TRBV5-6 and TRBJ1-2 for the parts outside the CDR3, the full variable domain is DAGVTQSPTHLIKTRGQQVTLRCSPKSGHDTVSWYQQALGQGPQFIFQYYEEEERQRGNFPDRFSGHQFPNYSSELNVNALLLGDSALYLCASSLDWQTYGYTFGSGTRLTVV.

The chain combines TRBV18 with TRBJ2-4; TRBD1 might be the D (5 bases). Germline CDR1 is KGHSH and CDR2 is LQKENI. The CDR3 totals 15 residues. V was clipped by 4 bases and J by 7 bases, with 17 bases between them. Here the CDR3 DNA reads TGTGCCAGCTCACGGACACCAGGGTCGGAGAACATTCAGTACTTC. Translation gives CASSRTPGSENIQYF.

V usage is TRBV18 and J usage is TRBJ1-1; weak D call: TRBD1 (5 bases). The CDR3 has 15 residues. Trimming took off 3 bases at V and 6 bases at J, with 17 bases between the two ends. CDR1 and CDR2 from the germline V gene are KGHSH and LQKENI. This CDR3 reads CASSPLGLNDPEAFF. In DNA form, the CDR3 reads TGTGCCAGCTCACCTTTGGGGCTTAACGACCCTGAAGCTTTCTTT.